The present T cell receptor beta chain was sequenced within a study of shared clonotypes between healthy human individuals. TCRdb keeps only in-frame clones here, not all; method: immunoSEQ multiplex PCR. The sample has fewer than 650,000 clones, 70% to 80% seen once. The CDR3 length is 18 residues. The V and J ends lost 0 bases and 5 bases, in that order; junction bases with no gene match: 9. Germline V gives CDR1 LGHNA, CDR2 YSLEER. Unsorted material relied on tens of millions of PBMCs as the source of genomic DNA. This clone showed up just once. This chain links TRBV4-3 with TRBJ2-3; 12 nucleotides agree with TRBD2. This TCR was sampled from a woman aged 35 to 49 in good health. Some clones in this sample may be carry-over from other donors' samples. The sample consisted of PBMCs. The chain's CDR3 is CASSQDSVLAGGLDTQYF. CDR3 sequence (DNA): TGCGCCAGCAGCCAAGATTCGGTTCTAGCGGGAGGGTTAGATACGCAGTATTTT.